This is a list of T cell receptor beta chains from one sample in a study of metastatic and nonmetastatic thyroid tumors. With MiXCR, TCRdb called clones anew from the PCR reads. The profile shows 45,000 to 65,000 clones, 20% of them singletons. The sequencing input was blood. These TCRs come from a female donor with papillary thyroid cancer or a benign thyroid nodule (not recorded which). Some clones in this sample may be carry-over from other donors' samples. CDR3s include the opening cysteine and the closing phenylalanine or tryptophan.

j_gene: TRBJ1-3
v_gene: TRBV5-1
CDR3aa: CASSSTGGNTIYF

j_gene: TRBJ1-1
v_gene: TRBV4-1
CDR3aa: CASSQVPPGPWISEAFF

j_gene: TRBJ2-3
v_gene: TRBV20-1
CDR3aa: CSARDWTSGRAGDTQYF

j_gene: TRBJ1-4
v_gene: TRBV11-2
CDR3aa: CASSLIGTNEKLFF

j_gene: TRBJ2-7
v_gene: TRBV2
CDR3aa: CASSEGQGFEQYF

j_gene: TRBJ1-1
v_gene: TRBV7-3
CDR3aa: CASSLRTGEAFF

j_gene: TRBJ2-1
v_gene: TRBV20-1
CDR3aa: CSALSGRARDEQFF

j_gene: TRBJ1-1
v_gene: TRBV19
CDR3aa: CASKIGDEAFF

j_gene: TRBJ1-2
v_gene: TRBV18
CDR3aa: CAISPPTEANYGYAF

j_gene: TRBJ2-7
v_gene: TRBV7-2
CDR3aa: CASSKQTGLVGEQYF

j_gene: TRBJ2-7
v_gene: TRBV2
CDR3aa: CASSAAGGLVVQYF

j_gene: TRBJ2-5
v_gene: TRBV9
CDR3aa: CASNPGTGQETQYF

j_gene: TRBJ2-5
v_gene: TRBV24-1
CDR3aa: CATSDTKGETQYF

j_gene: TRBJ2-1
v_gene: TRBV5-5
CDR3aa: CASYPEDSYNEQFF

j_gene: TRBJ2-6
v_gene: TRBV19
CDR3aa: CASVAQGSSVLTF

j_gene: TRBJ2-4
v_gene: TRBV7-3
CDR3aa: CASSLGGQNIQYF

j_gene: TRBJ2-5
v_gene: TRBV5-6
CDR3aa: CASSLAGGETQYF

j_gene: TRBJ2-3
v_gene: TRBV5-1
CDR3aa: CASSLAVRGDTDTQYF

j_gene: TRBJ2-5
v_gene: TRBV3-1
CDR3aa: CASSQVSGSGETQYF

j_gene: TRBJ2-3
v_gene: TRBV19
CDR3aa: CASSFSGSTDTQYF

j_gene: TRBJ1-2
v_gene: TRBV6-5
CDR3aa: CASSYSTLTGANRGYTF

j_gene: TRBJ2-1
v_gene: TRBV19
CDR3aa: CASIASGYNEQFF

j_gene: TRBJ1-1
v_gene: TRBV18
CDR3aa: CASSPPGAPNTEAFF

j_gene: TRBJ1-2
v_gene: TRBV19
CDR3aa: CASSTRQGANGYTF

j_gene: TRBJ1-5
v_gene: TRBV12-3/TRBV12-4
CDR3aa: CASSNYKASNQPQHF

j_gene: TRBJ2-3
v_gene: TRBV3-1
CDR3aa: CASSASGTDTQYF

j_gene: TRBJ1-3
v_gene: TRBV20-1
CDR3aa: CSARDFNSGNTIYF

j_gene: TRBJ2-1
v_gene: TRBV5-1
CDR3aa: CASSHSDRVSYNEQFF

j_gene: TRBJ1-1
v_gene: TRBV5-6
CDR3aa: CASSYPNQIEAFF

j_gene: TRBJ2-1
v_gene: TRBV20-1
CDR3aa: CSALRQGANEQFF

j_gene: TRBJ2-1
v_gene: TRBV5-5
CDR3aa: CASSLGQSYNEQFF

j_gene: TRBJ2-7
v_gene: TRBV11-2
CDR3aa: CASSYSPGQGRSEQYF

j_gene: TRBJ2-7
v_gene: TRBV5-5
CDR3aa: CASRSGLSSYEQYF

j_gene: TRBJ1-1
v_gene: TRBV10-2
CDR3aa: CASSEWSEAFF

j_gene: TRBJ1-2
v_gene: TRBV5-1
CDR3aa: CASSYDRNYGYTF

j_gene: TRBJ1-5
v_gene: TRBV29-1
CDR3aa: CSVEYGSNQPQHF

j_gene: TRBJ1-6
v_gene: TRBV12-3/TRBV12-4
CDR3aa: CASSLEGSPIHF

j_gene: TRBJ1-5
v_gene: TRBV28
CDR3aa: CASSLGLDLRNQPQHF

j_gene: TRBJ2-7
v_gene: TRBV5-4
CDR3aa: CASSHGQGGWEQYF

j_gene: TRBJ2-7
v_gene: TRBV11-2
CDR3aa: CASSLYSGYEQYF

j_gene: TRBJ1-6
v_gene: TRBV30
CDR3aa: CAWSPGQENSPLHF

j_gene: TRBJ1-3
v_gene: TRBV4-1
CDR3aa: CASIRTRGQGGNTIYF

j_gene: TRBJ2-7
v_gene: TRBV7-3
CDR3aa: CASSPSFGDHRGEQYF

j_gene: TRBJ1-4
v_gene: TRBV6-1
CDR3aa: CASSAGRFDEKLFF

j_gene: TRBJ2-2
v_gene: TRBV7-9
CDR3aa: CASSIAGGTGELFF

j_gene: TRBJ2-3
v_gene: TRBV24-1
CDR3aa: CATRTGTAKDADTQYF

j_gene: TRBJ2-5
v_gene: TRBV6-1
CDR3aa: CASNRGRGGDTQYF

j_gene: TRBJ2-5
v_gene: TRBV12-3/TRBV12-4
CDR3aa: CASSLRSTEAGTQYF

j_gene: TRBJ1-4
v_gene: TRBV11-2
CDR3aa: CASSLDVTGNEKLFF

j_gene: TRBJ2-1
v_gene: TRBV9
CDR3aa: CASSVGGDRYNEQFF

j_gene: TRBJ1-4
v_gene: TRBV28
CDR3aa: CASSLSQTNEKLFF

j_gene: TRBJ2-1
v_gene: TRBV5-1
CDR3aa: CASSRITGQAQFF

j_gene: TRBJ2-7
v_gene: TRBV7-8
CDR3aa: CASSLSYEQYF

j_gene: TRBJ2-7
v_gene: TRBV6-1
CDR3aa: CASSEAAGVAVSGEQYF

j_gene: TRBJ2-7
v_gene: TRBV5-1
CDR3aa: CASSPSQGDYEQYF

j_gene: TRBJ1-1
v_gene: TRBV19
CDR3aa: CASTISTTGSLNTEAFF